A single T cell receptor (beta chain) is shown here with its context. This clonotype has just a few counts. There is no known antigen for this receptor. No quality values exist for individual bases; no much larger clone is one base distant. CDR3 length: 15 amino acids, cysteine to phenylalanine. The read is trimmed to its CDR3 DNA, 45 bases read in frame from base 1. The V end loses 0 bases and the J end loses 2 bases, and a stretch of 10 bases separates them. Via the germline V gene (reference sequence), CDR1 is GTSNPN and CDR2 SVGIG. The sample originates from a study of identical twins (dated by TCRdb to about 2016). Regarding the study in general: To test whether fetal clonotypes persist, this study deep-sequenced TCR alpha and beta repertoires from monozygotic twins, from unrelated adults of various ages, and from cord blood. To rule out contamination, the twin experiments were replicated at different times with different library preparation protocols. Beyond this particular receptor, the publication reports: Because the same donors could not be followed over many years, the conclusions relied on cross-sectional statistical analysis. Abundant cord blood beta clonotypes carried fewer insertions; young adult naive repertoires showed a weaker similar trend, while memory repertoires showed none. Excess twin sharing in beta out-of-frame sequences was weaker because fewer shared sequences lowered the signal-to-noise ratio. Compared with coincidental sharing between unrelated individuals, out-of-frame TCR alpha sequences shared between twins had an excess of sequences with low generation probability. Recombination models systematically underestimated out-of-frame TCR alpha sharing in monozygotic twins but agreed with sharing between unrelated individuals. Invariant T cells such as MAIT and iNKT could partly confound zero-insertion analyses, although diverse VJ usage argued against such confounding for most clonotypes.

Library preparation used 5' RACE. The sequencer was an Illumina HiSeq 2000. Template switching added a universal primer binding site, and the final cDNA carried a unique molecular identifier that allowed TCR cDNA molecules to be counted accurately. Specific primers in the conserved constant-segment region were used to synthesize first-strand cDNA for the TCR alpha and beta chains. To control for contamination, each cDNA library was double barcoded with a SMART-Mk sample barcode plus Illumina barcodes. TruSeq adapter sequences, together with Illumina sample barcodes, were added in two successive PCR steps. The Illumina HiSeq platform was used with custom primers to sequence TCR alpha and beta cDNA libraries. On the study's bioinformatics: MiGEC processed the raw reads to extract unique molecular identifiers, while MiXCR was used to determine the CDR3 positions. For each individual, recombination models were inferred using an EM algorithm with the repgenHMM and IGoR tools. Shared clonotype analysis was performed with the tcR package in R, normalizing sharing by the product of cloneset sizes. To study raw recombination without the effects of thymic and clonal selection, out-of-frame nonproductive sequences were analyzed. Using fastp at Q25 and MiXCR, TCRdb reprocessed the public reads and kept productive beta chains. Every distinct CDR3 protein forms one entry, paired with its most common genes and DNA. TCRdb, not the authors, supplied the V and J calls. The sample has about 520,000 distinct CDR3 sequences on record, roughly a fifth of them singletons. The top ten clonotypes cover about 0.99% of the sample.

Every donor was a healthy Caucasian. The twin cohort comprised three pairs of female monozygotic twins, all aged roughly 18 to 29 years. Positive isolation kits from Invitrogen were used to isolate the CD4+ and CD8+ T cell populations. Another study also made use of these data, one on T cells expressing NK-cell markers. Drawing on the second study: Three sorted T-cell subsets (CD3+CD56+NKG2C+, CD3+CD56+NKG2C- and CD3+CD56-NKG2C+) from 7 to 9 donors had their TCR beta-chain repertoires profiled. Among the eight sequenced donors, only one was HCMV-seronegative, while the other seven were HCMV-seropositive. To restrict sorting to alphabetaTCR-expressing T cells, an anti-gammadeltaTCR antibody was added in several experiments. In over 5 donors, the dominant CD3+CD56+NKG2C+ clonotypes were among the top 10 CD8+ clonotypes and accounted for roughly 1.0-7.5% of CD8+ T cells. Those dominant clonotypes were again the most abundant among CD3+CD56-NKG2C+ cells in four donors, at roughly 25-60.1%. Whether the expanded NKG2C-expressing T cell clones were specific for HCMV antigens remained unclear. All eight donors whose samples were sequenced were randomly selected healthy volunteers, three of them men and five women. HCMV-specific IgG was detected in serum with a commercial ELISA kit to determine HCMV serostatus. MIGEC was used to demultiplex reads and group the reads by UMI, and MiTCR was used to assemble and quantify clonotypes. To exclude erroneous sequences, any TCR cDNA sequence not supported by at least two reads was discarded. The tcR package was used for downstream repertoire analysis, with clonotypes matched between fractions based on CDR3 nucleotide sequence plus V segment. Antigen specificity was annotated against VDJdb with VDJmatch, allowing one amino acid substitution in CDR3.

The receptor comes from a woman aged 18-29 years in good health. Recombination connected TRBV30 to TRBJ2-2; TRBD2 could be the D gene, as 6 bases match. Sequencing was done on a sample of CD4+ T cells sorted from blood. The nucleotide sequence reads TGTGCCTGGAGTGTAGGAGGGACCAACACCGGGGAGCTGTTTTTT. Translated, it reads CAWSVGGTNTGELFF.